This is a list of T cell receptor beta chains from one sample in a study of T cells in Graves' hyperthyroidism and ophthalmopathy. TCRdb analysed the multiplex PCR reads with MiXCR anew, one entry per CDR3 protein. Of around 250,000 distinct CDR3 sequences listed, approximately 16% are singletons. The material sequenced was blood. Receptors were obtained from a woman under 30 with Graves' ophthalmopathy. CDR3s include the opening cysteine and the closing phenylalanine or tryptophan. The D gene is left open where the match is weak. The size entry is marked missing in some rows and otherwise reads once, few, many or a size class.

size: many
J: TRBJ1-2
V: TRBV20-1
D: TRBD1
CDR3: CSARKDRGFYGYTF
DNA: TGCAGTGCTAGAAAGGACAGGGGGTTCTATGGCTACACCTTC

size: few
J: TRBJ1-4
V: TRBV19
D: .
CDR3: CASSSGSAADEKLFF
DNA: TGTGCCAGTAGTAGCGGCTCGGCGGCGGACGAAAAACTGTTTTTT

size: many
J: TRBJ1-1
V: TRBV5-1
D: .
CDR3: CASSLGNGNTEAFF
DNA: TGCGCCAGCAGCTTGGGAAACGGGAACACTGAAGCTTTCTTT

size: many
J: TRBJ1-1
V: TRBV5-1
D: .
CDR3: CASSFDLNTEAFF
DNA: TGCGCCAGCAGCTTTGACTTGAACACTGAAGCTTTCTTT

size: many
J: TRBJ1-2
V: TRBV15
D: .
CDR3: CATSRDYYGYTF
DNA: TGTGCCACCAGCAGAGATTACTATGGCTACACCTTC

size: many
J: TRBJ2-2
V: TRBV7-3
D: TRBD1
CDR3: CASSLTSRGQGGELFF
DNA: TGTGCCAGCAGCTTAACATCCAGGGGGCAGGGCGGGGAGCTGTTTTTT

size: many
J: TRBJ2-3
V: TRBV12-3/TRBV12-4
D: TRBD1
CDR3: CASSPGTGTDTQYF
DNA: TGTGCCAGCAGTCCGGGGACAGGAACAGATACGCAGTATTTT

size: many
J: TRBJ2-5
V: TRBV10-3
D: TRBD2
CDR3: CAISATLLGGGAKFAETQYF
DNA: TGTGCCATCAGCGCCACTCTGCTAGGCGGGGGGGCTAAATTCGCAGAGACCCAGTACTTC

size: many
J: TRBJ2-1
V: TRBV5-8
D: .
CDR3: CASSYRGRDEMNEQFF
DNA: TGTGCCAGCAGCTATCGTGGGCGGGATGAAATGAATGAGCAGTTCTTC

size: few
J: TRBJ2-2
V: TRBV20-1
D: TRBD2
CDR3: CSARVAGENTGELFF
DNA: TGCAGTGCTAGAGTCGCGGGGGAGAACACCGGGGAGCTGTTTTTT

size: many
J: TRBJ2-2
V: TRBV2
D: .
CDR3: CARPAANTGELFF
DNA: TGTGCCCGCCCAGCGGCGAACACCGGGGAGCTGTTTTTT

size: many
J: TRBJ1-1
V: TRBV11-3
D: .
CDR3: CASSLAREAFF
DNA: TGTGCCAGCAGCTTAGCTAGAGAAGCTTTCTTT

size: .
J: TRBJ2-3
V: TRBV28
D: TRBD2
CDR3: CASSPSGLADSTDTQYF
DNA: TGTGCCAGCAGCCCCTCGGGACTAGCGGATAGCACAGATACGCAGTATTTT

size: many
J: TRBJ2-1
V: TRBV7-9
D: .
CDR3: CASLAGSYNEQFF
DNA: TGTGCCAGCTTGGCAGGCTCCTACAATGAGCAGTTCTTC

size: many
J: TRBJ2-5
V: TRBV14
D: .
CDR3: CASSHLRGQETQYF
DNA: TGTGCCAGCAGCCATCTCAGGGGCCAAGAGACCCAGTACTTC

size: .
J: TRBJ2-5
V: TRBV7-7
D: .
CDR3: CASSDASRGRLYF
DNA: TGTGCTAGCAGCGACGCTTCTAGAGGTCGACTATACTTC

size: many
J: TRBJ2-7
V: TRBV2
D: .
CDR3: CASRDRADEQYF
DNA: TGTGCCAGCAGGGACCGCGCGGACGAGCAGTACTTC

size: once
J: TRBJ1-1
V: TRBV7-9
D: .
CDR3: CASSSVLSTEAFF
DNA: TGTGCCAGCAGCTCCGTTTTGAGCACTGAAGCTTTCTTT

size: many
J: TRBJ2-7
V: TRBV27
D: TRBD1
CDR3: CASRLLWDSYEQYF
DNA: TGTGCCAGCAGGCTGCTATGGGACAGCTACGAGCAGTACTTC

size: few
J: TRBJ2-6
V: TRBV5-6
D: TRBD2
CDR3: CASSLTSGSSGANVLTF
DNA: TGTGCCAGCAGCTTGACTAGCGGGAGCTCTGGGGCCAACGTCCTGACTTTC

size: .
J: TRBJ2-7
V: TRBV11-2
D: .
CDR3: CASSLVRSGQYF
DNA: TGTGCCAGCAGCTTGGTCCGATCCGGGCAGTACTTC

size: .
J: TRBJ2-3
V: TRBV28
D: .
CDR3: CASSFGGGAADTQYF
DNA: TGTGCCAGCAGTTTTGGTGGGGGGGCCGCGGATACGCAGTATTTT

size: many
J: TRBJ1-1
V: TRBV28
D: TRBD1
CDR3: CASRLLGQGATEAFF
DNA: TGTGCCAGCAGACTCCTGGGACAGGGGGCCACTGAAGCTTTCTTT

size: many
J: TRBJ2-1
V: TRBV11-1
D: TRBD1
CDR3: CASSLSWDRNEQFF
DNA: TGTGCCAGCAGCTTATCATGGGACAGGAATGAGCAGTTCTTC

size: many
J: TRBJ1-2
V: TRBV9
D: TRBD1
CDR3: CASSATGSGYTF
DNA: TGTGCCAGCAGCGCGACAGGGAGTGGCTACACCTTC

size: many
J: TRBJ1-2
V: TRBV3-1
D: .
CDR3: CASSQGTTNYGYTF
DNA: TGTGCCAGCAGCCAAGGGACAACTAACTATGGCTACACCTTC

size: many
J: TRBJ1-1
V: TRBV2
D: .
CDR3: CASSDSGLMNTEAFF
DNA: TGTGCCAGCAGTGACAGCGGACTGATGAACACTGAAGCTTTCTTT

size: many
J: TRBJ1-1
V: TRBV5-6
D: .
CDR3: CASSSLTGGVTEAFF
DNA: TGTGCCAGCAGCTCCCTGACGGGGGGAGTCACTGAAGCTTTCTTT

size: many
J: TRBJ2-7
V: TRBV25-1
D: .
CDR3: CASSSSELIYEQYF
DNA: TGTGCCAGCAGTTCGTCGGAGCTTATTTACGAGCAGTACTTC

size: many
J: TRBJ1-5
V: TRBV24-1
D: .
CDR3: CATSTGSQPQHF
DNA: TGTGCCACCAGCACAGGGAGTCAGCCCCAGCATTTT

size: many
J: TRBJ1-2
V: TRBV29-1
D: TRBD1
CDR3: CSVEGQGIGYTF
DNA: TGCAGCGTGGAGGGACAGGGTATTGGCTACACCTTC

size: many
J: TRBJ2-7
V: TRBV3-1
D: .
CDR3: CASSPWGPNEQYF
DNA: TGTGCCAGCAGCCCCTGGGGTCCCAACGAGCAGTACTTC

size: .
J: TRBJ2-3
V: TRBV7-9
D: TRBD1
CDR3: CASSSWGTGTTDTQYF
DNA: TGTGCCAGCAGCTCATGGGGGACAGGGACCACAGATACGCAGTATTTT

size: many
J: TRBJ2-1
V: TRBV27
D: .
CDR3: CASSFIAVTDNEQFF
DNA: TGTGCCAGCAGTTTTATAGCGGTAACCGACAATGAGCAGTTCTTC

size: many
J: TRBJ2-5
V: TRBV19
D: .
CDR3: CASSVGGQGGETQYF
DNA: TGTGCCAGTAGTGTCGGTGGGCAGGGGGGAGAGACCCAGTACTTC

size: many
J: TRBJ2-2
V: TRBV6-1
D: .
CDR3: CASTRPVGGTLGELFF
DNA: TGTGCCAGCACACGACCTGTGGGGGGAACCTTGGGGGAGCTGTTTTTT

size: many
J: TRBJ2-3
V: TRBV3-1
D: TRBD2
CDR3: CASSRLSGGSDTQYF
DNA: TGTGCCAGCAGCCGTCTTAGCGGGGGGTCAGATACGCAGTATTTT

size: many
J: TRBJ2-1
V: TRBV28
D: .
CDR3: CASSPSAWVSYNEQFF
DNA: TGTGCCAGCAGTCCGAGTGCCTGGGTATCCTACAATGAGCAGTTCTTC

size: .
J: TRBJ2-1
V: TRBV19
D: .
CDR3: CASSPLTGNEQFF
DNA: TGTGCCAGTAGTCCGTTGACGGGGAATGAGCAGTTCTTC

size: .
J: TRBJ2-2
V: TRBV18
D: .
CDR3: CASSPNGGNTGELFF
DNA: TGTGCCAGCTCACCAAACGGGGGGAACACCGGGGAGCTGTTTTTT

size: few
J: TRBJ1-2
V: TRBV5-1
D: TRBD1
CDR3: CASSLDLQGALRGYTF
DNA: TGCGCCAGCAGCTTGGATCTACAGGGGGCGCTGCGGGGCTACACCTTC

size: few
J: TRBJ1-2
V: TRBV4-1
D: TRBD1
CDR3: CASSHADPRDSVHYGYTF
DNA: TGCGCCAGCAGCCATGCGGACCCCCGGGACAGTGTGCACTATGGCTACACCTTC

size: many
J: TRBJ2-3
V: TRBV6-1
D: TRBD2
CDR3: CASSEGSGGVYTQYF
DNA: TGTGCCAGCAGTGAGGGTAGCGGGGGGGTATATACGCAGTATTTT

size: many
J: TRBJ1-2
V: TRBV2
D: TRBD1
CDR3: CASSDTGGAGYTF
DNA: TGTGCCAGCAGCGACACAGGGGGTGCAGGCTACACCTTC

size: many
J: TRBJ1-1
V: TRBV7-8
D: .
CDR3: CASSFHIRGKAFF
DNA: TGTGCCAGCAGCTTTCATATAAGGGGAAAAGCTTTCTTT

size: many
J: TRBJ2-7
V: TRBV20-1
D: .
CDR3: CSAPVWSGGEQYF
DNA: TGCAGTGCCCCCGTGTGGAGTGGTGGTGAGCAGTACTTC

size: .
J: TRBJ2-1
V: TRBV20-1
D: TRBD2
CDR3: CSAAGTSGADNEQFF
DNA: TGCAGTGCGGCCGGGACTAGCGGGGCGGACAATGAGCAGTTCTTC

size: many
J: TRBJ1-1
V: TRBV7-9
D: .
CDR3: CASVPEGVWTEAFF
DNA: TGTGCCAGCGTACCCGAGGGCGTGTGGACTGAAGCTTTCTTT

size: many
J: TRBJ2-5
V: TRBV20-1
D: TRBD2
CDR3: CSARGGLAGGMRIETQYF
DNA: TGCAGTGCTAGGGGGGGGCTAGCGGGAGGGATGAGGATAGAGACCCAGTACTTC

size: few
J: TRBJ2-3
V: TRBV5-6
D: TRBD2
CDR3: CASSFSGDKLTSGADTRYF
DNA: TGTGCCAGCAGCTTTTCGGGGGACAAACTGACTAGCGGAGCAGATACGCGGTATTTT